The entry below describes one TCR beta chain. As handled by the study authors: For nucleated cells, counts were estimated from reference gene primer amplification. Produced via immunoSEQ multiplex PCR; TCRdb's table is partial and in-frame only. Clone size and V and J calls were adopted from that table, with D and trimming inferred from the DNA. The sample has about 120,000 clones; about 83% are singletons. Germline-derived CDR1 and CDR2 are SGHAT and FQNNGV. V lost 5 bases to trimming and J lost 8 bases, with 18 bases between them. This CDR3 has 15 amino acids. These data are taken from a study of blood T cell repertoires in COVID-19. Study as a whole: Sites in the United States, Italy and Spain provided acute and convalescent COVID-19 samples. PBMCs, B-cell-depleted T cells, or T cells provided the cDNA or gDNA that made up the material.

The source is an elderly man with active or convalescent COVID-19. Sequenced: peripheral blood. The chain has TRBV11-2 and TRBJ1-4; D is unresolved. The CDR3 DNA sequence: TGTGCCAGCAGCCCATCCCGGGGTGAGGCCGAAAAACTGTTTTTT. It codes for CASSPSRGEAEKLFF. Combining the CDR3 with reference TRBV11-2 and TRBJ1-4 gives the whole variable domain EAGVAQSPRYKIIEKRQSVAFWCNPISGHATLYWYQQILGQGPKLLIQFQNNGVVDDSQLPKDRFSAERLKGVDSTLKIQPAKLEDSAVYLCASSPSRGEAEKLFFGSGTQLSVL.